A selection of T cell receptor beta chains follows, all from one sample in a study of Ad26.COV2.S vaccination and SARS-CoV-2 variants. Assay used: immunoSEQ multiplex PCR; TCRdb lists only in-frame clones, some missing. Among 300,000 to 400,000 clones listed, just over 90% were seen once. The specimen was peripheral blood, collected after recovery from COVID-19. The origin of the receptors is a human donor who had recovered from COVID-19. The CDR3 runs from the conserved cysteine through the conserved F or W.

J gene | V gene | CDR3 protein
TRBJ2-3 | TRBV4-3 | CASSQEGGVADTQYF
TRBJ2-7 | TRBV2 | CASTDFSYEQYF
TRBJ1-1 | TRBV10-1 | CASSESRQGEAFF
TRBJ1-2 | TRBV21-1 | CASTNGAAGKRSYGYTF
TRBJ1-5 | TRBV10-3 | CAAKTGRDQPQHF
TRBJ1-3 | TRBV6-6 | CASSYTGVPSGNTIYF
TRBJ1-1 | TRBV20-1 | CSAPLNTEAFF
TRBJ1-1 | TRBV15 | CATSRERGLGTEAFF
TRBJ1-2 | TRBV3-1/TRBV3-2 | CASSQSDRGAMVGYTF
TRBJ1-2 | TRBV18 | CASSLYDQGRQPLTVYYGYTF
TRBJ2-7 | TRBV27 | CASRKVGGNRYEQYF
TRBJ1-5 | TRBV11-2 | CASSTGASNQPQHF
TRBJ1-1 | TRBV3-1/TRBV3-2 | CASSLTGVGTEAFF
TRBJ1-1 | TRBV5-1 | CASAADRGMNTEAFF
TRBJ1-1 | TRBV4-3 | CASSQDRGGHRNTEAFF
TRBJ1-5 | TRBV11-2 | CASSLGRTGGRNQPQHF
TRBJ2-2 | TRBV5-1 | CASRPTGKSTGELFF
TRBJ1-1 | TRBV7-9 | CASSLAKVDSSEAFF
TRBJ2-3 | TRBV2 | CASSEVGLGTQYF
TRBJ1-1 | TRBV27 | CASSLSQGYTEAFF
TRBJ1-2 | TRBV7-9 | CASSLSKGSYGYTF
TRBJ2-1 | TRBV19 | CASSIGGGPEQFF
TRBJ1-4 | TRBV6-5 | CASSYSGATNEKLFF
TRBJ2-5 | TRBV10-2 | CASGSLGEETQYF
TRBJ2-3 | TRBV11-2 | CASSLDLPTDTQYF
TRBJ2-1 | TRBV9 | CASSAVGRPRNNEQFF
TRBJ2-1 | TRBV5-1 | CASSLDSGGYNEQFF
TRBJ2-1 | TRBV2 | CASSEELAGGPHLFF
TRBJ1-5 | TRBV7-2 | CASSWNRQVWPQHF
TRBJ1-2 | TRBV19 | CASSIEPGYGYTF
TRBJ2-3 | TRBV7-2 | CASSLSAAGLADTQYF
TRBJ2-3 | TRBV9 | CASSVESGGARDTQYF
TRBJ2-1 | TRBV5-6 | CASSLVAGVHNEQFF
TRBJ1-1 | TRBV2 | CASIGQGWMNTEAFF
TRBJ1-2 | TRBV12-3/TRBV12-4 | CASSSALDYTF
TRBJ2-3 | TRBV6-2/TRBV6-3 | CASSFPLAGDPTDTQYF
TRBJ1-6 | TRBV14 | CASSQRAGQGGTYNSPLHF
TRBJ2-5 | TRBV10-1 | CASSENGKETQYF
TRBJ2-7 | TRBV4-1 | CASSQGTSGGAYEQYF
TRBJ2-2 | TRBV14 | CASSQGIGTGELFF
TRBJ1-1 | TRBV15 | CATRSRNQNTEAFF
TRBJ2-3 | TRBV6-5 | CASSYRWGPETDTQYF
TRBJ2-7 | TRBV5-6 | CASSLPGPNYEQYF
TRBJ1-1 | TRBV7-9 | CASSPRTGTVNTEAFF
TRBJ2-7 | TRBV5-5 | CASSLGSGFLGQYF
TRBJ1-2 | TRBV18 | CASSLGFKLNYGYTF
TRBJ2-3 | TRBV10-2 | CATGGRRLAGGKADTQYF
TRBJ2-7 | TRBV15 | CATSRDGTGGNEQYF
TRBJ2-3 | TRBV14 | CASLGDTQYF
TRBJ1-2 | TRBV29-1 | CSVGGNYGYTF
TRBJ1-3 | TRBV10-2 | CASSEAGSGNTIYF
TRBJ1-2 | TRBV6-5 | CASSPQGVNGYTF
TRBJ1-2 | TRBV6-1 | CASSEVPGQGADGYTF
TRBJ1-6 | TRBV6-5 | CASSSGKTNSPLHF